This record looks at one TCR beta chain sequence and its context. Its antigen is unknown. Per the germline V gene, CDR1 is SGHVS and CDR2 is FNYEAQ. This CDR3 has 15 residues. Trimming removed 2 bases from V and 3 bases from J; junction bases left unmatched: 5. This record belongs to a study of T cell responses to AZD1222 COVID-19 vaccine. Sequencing used immunoSEQ multiplex PCR; TCRdb keeps in-frame clones, though not all of them. The table lists about 140,000 clones, approximately 92% of them singletons. Study-wide results and limits: Seropositive status at baseline applied to only five to seven AZD1222 recipients.

This specimen consisted of peripheral blood, obtained 28 days after the second AZD1222 dose. The clonotype originates from an adult who received the AZD1222 COVID-19 vaccine. This chain uses TRBV7-6 with TRBJ1-1, with 8 bases matching TRBD1. The CDR3 protein is CASSLLQGGYTEAFF. The CDR3 region has the DNA TGTGCCAGCAGCTTACTACAGGGGGGCTACACTGAAGCTTTCTTT.